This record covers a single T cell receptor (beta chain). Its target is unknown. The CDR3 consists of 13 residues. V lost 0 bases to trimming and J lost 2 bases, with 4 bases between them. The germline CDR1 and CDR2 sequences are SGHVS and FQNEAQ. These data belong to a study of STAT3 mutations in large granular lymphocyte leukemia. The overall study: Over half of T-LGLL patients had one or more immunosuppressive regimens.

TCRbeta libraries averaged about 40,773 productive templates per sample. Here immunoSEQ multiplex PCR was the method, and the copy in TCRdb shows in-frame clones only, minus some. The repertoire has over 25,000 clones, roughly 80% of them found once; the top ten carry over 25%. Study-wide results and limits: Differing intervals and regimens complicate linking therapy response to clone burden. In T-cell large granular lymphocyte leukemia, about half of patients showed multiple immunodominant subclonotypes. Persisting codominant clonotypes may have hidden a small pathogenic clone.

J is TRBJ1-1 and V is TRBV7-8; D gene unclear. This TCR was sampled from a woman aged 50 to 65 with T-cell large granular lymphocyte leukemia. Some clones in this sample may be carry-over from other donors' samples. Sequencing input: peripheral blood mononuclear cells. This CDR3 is CASSLAINTEAFF. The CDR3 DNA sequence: TGTGCCAGCAGCTTAGCGATCAACACTGAAGCTTTCTTT.